This entry concerns a single T cell receptor beta chain. The antigen is not known. This specimen comes from a study of shared clonotypes between healthy human individuals. Study overall: There were three CD4 naive, three CD4 memory, two CD8 naive and one CD8 memory plates per donor.

Here immunoSEQ multiplex PCR was the method, and the copy in TCRdb shows in-frame clones only, minus some. The sample includes about 2 million clones, 95% of them seen just once. Regarding the study as a whole: The small donor group covered limited genetic and exposure diversity. Although depth was large, rarefaction showed that sequencing of the sorted subsets was incomplete.

Trimming shortened V by 3 bases and J by 5 bases, and 8 bases separated the two germline ends. The germline gives CDR1 SGDLS, CDR2 YYNGEE. CDR3 size: 13 residues. The V call is TRBV9, the J call TRBJ1-4, with unresolved D. The sequence derives from a man between 18 and 35 years old in good health. Sequencing was done on a sample of naive CD4+ T cells sorted from blood. Subset noted: CD45RA+ positively selected. CDR3 protein: CASSGAGNEKLFF. CDR3 DNA: TGTGCCAGCAGCGGGGCCGGGAATGAAAAACTGTTTTTT.